This TCR beta chain was documented in a study of OX40 agonist ivuxolimab in advanced cancers. Only in-frame clones appear in the TCRdb table, and some are missing; sequencing was by immunoSEQ multiplex PCR. The sample lists some 55,000 clones; approximately 91% were seen once. CDR1 SGHTA and CDR2 FQGTGA come from the germline V gene. The V and J ends lost 6 bases and 1 base respectively, with 9 bases between them. There are 13 residues in the CDR3. Material: CD4+ or CD8+ T cells sorted from blood, obtained in a trial of the OX40 agonist ivuxolimab. The chain employs TRBV7-3 and TRBJ1-1; D unclear. The receptor was derived from an adult with an advanced solid tumor such as melanoma, head and neck, liver or kidney cancer. The CDR3 sequence: CASRSRKNTEAFF. The CDR3 DNA sequence: TGTGCCAGCAGGTCTCGGAAGAACACTGAAGCTTTCTTT.